The rows below give T cell receptor beta chains drawn from one sample of a study of post-analysis software for immune sequencing data. Each CDR3 protein gets one entry after TCRdb re-called the PCR reads with MiXCR. The table shows 380,000 or so distinct CDR3 sequences, with less than 40% occurring only once. The specimen sequenced was blood. These receptors all come from a girl aged 5 to 17 with multiple sclerosis. Both conserved end residues are part of each CDR3. A D gene is named only where the DNA matches it firmly. Some rows mark clone size as missing; the rest say once, few, many or name a class of expanded clone.

>NA|15|NA|TRBJ2-7|TRBV20-1
CSAREVEGDPYEQYF
TGCAGTGCTAGAGAGGTCGAAGGGGATCCCTACGAGCAGTACTTC
>NA|15|once|TRBJ2-1|TRBV12-3/TRBV12-4
CTSSSGLHSYNEQFF
TGTACCAGCAGCTCCGGACTTCACTCCTACAATGAGCAGTTCTTC
>NA|13|few|TRBJ2-7|TRBV12-3/TRBV12-4
CASSLGHDYEQYF
TGTGCCAGCAGTTTAGGCCACGACTACGAGCAGTACTTC
>NA|14|NA|TRBJ2-1|TRBV11-2
CASSPGAGYNEQFF
TGTGCCAGCAGCCCGGGGGCGGGGTACAATGAGCAGTTCTTC
>NA|15|many|TRBJ2-7|TRBV20-1
CSARVVTGLGYEQYF
TGCAGTGCTAGAGTCGTCACAGGGTTGGGGTACGAGCAGTACTTC
>NA|13|few|TRBJ1-2|TRBV20-1
CSATSTANYGYTF
TGCAGTGCTACCTCGACAGCTAACTATGGCTACACCTTC
>NA|13|NA|TRBJ1-1|TRBV7-9
CASSRSKFTEAFF
TGTGCCAGCAGCCGGAGTAAGTTCACTGAAGCTTTCTTT
>NA|18|NA|TRBJ1-6|TRBV4-1
CASSPGYAKSPYNSPLHF
TGCGCCAGCAGCCCCGGCTATGCGAAATCTCCTTATAATTCACCCCTCCACTTT
>NA|16|NA|TRBJ2-1|TRBV7-9
CASRTTRSEPYNEQFF
TGTGCCAGCCGGACGACCAGGTCAGAACCCTACAATGAGCAGTTCTTC
>NA|13|once|TRBJ1-2|TRBV6-5
CASGEQGPYGYTF
TGTGCCAGCGGAGAACAGGGACCCTATGGCTACACCTTC
>NA|14|NA|TRBJ1-1|TRBV12-3/TRBV12-4
CASSLVRRNTEAFF
TGTGCCAGCAGTTTGGTTCGACGGAACACTGAAGCTTTCTTT
>NA|12|NA|TRBJ2-1|TRBV3-1
CASSQDMNEQFF
TGTGCCAGCAGCCAAGACATGAATGAGCAGTTCTTC
>NA|15|NA|TRBJ2-7|TRBV12-3/TRBV12-4
CASSYRDAPIYEQYF
TGTGCCAGCAGTTACCGGGACGCGCCTATCTACGAGCAGTACTTC
>TRBD2|16|few|TRBJ2-7|TRBV6-5
CASSPRATSGGYEQYF
TGTGCCAGCAGTCCACGGGCAACTAGCGGGGGGTACGAGCAGTACTTC
>NA|11|NA|TRBJ1-2|TRBV4-3
CASSQDRDYTF
TGCGCCAGCAGCCAAGATAGAGACTACACCTTC
>NA|13|many|TRBJ2-3|TRBV4-3
CASSLARRDTQYF
TGCGCCAGCAGCCTTGCTAGGAGAGATACGCAGTATTTT
>NA|15|NA|TRBJ1-5|TRBV9
CASSADIGSNQPQHF
TGTGCCAGCAGCGCGGACATTGGCAGCAATCAGCCCCAGCATTTT
>NA|17|NA|TRBJ1-5|TRBV27
CASSPGTWVESNQPQHF
TGTGCCAGCAGTCCCGGGACCTGGGTGGAGAGCAATCAGCCCCAGCATTTT
>NA|15|NA|TRBJ2-3|TRBV7-3
CASSLREALTDTQYF
TGTGCCAGCAGCTTACGGGAAGCGCTCACAGATACGCAGTATTTT
>NA|14|NA|TRBJ2-1|TRBV6-2/TRBV6-3
CASRIGGVNHEQFF
TGTGCCAGCAGAATAGGCGGGGTTAACCATGAGCAGTTCTTC
>NA|17|NA|TRBJ2-3|TRBV5-1
CASSLESRGGGTDTQYF
TGCGCCAGCAGCTTGGAATCCAGGGGCGGGGGCACAGATACGCAGTATTTT
>TRBD1|14|few|TRBJ2-7|TRBV20-1
CSASTGGTPYEQYF
TGCAGTGCTAGTACAGGGGGCACCCCTTACGAGCAGTACTTC
>TRBD1|18|once|TRBJ2-2|TRBV5-1
CASSLERGQGMNTGELFF
TGCGCCAGCAGCTTGGAACGGGGACAGGGTATGAACACCGGGGAGCTGTTTTTT
>TRBD1|16|NA|TRBJ1-5|TRBV5-6
CASSPDRGTSNQPQHF
TGTGCCAGCAGTCCCGACAGGGGCACTAGCAATCAGCCCCAGCATTTT
>NA|15|NA|TRBJ2-2|TRBV12-3/TRBV12-4
CASSFLSGVGGELFF
TGTGCCAGCAGTTTTCTCTCCGGGGTTGGCGGGGAGCTGTTTTTT
>NA|13|few|TRBJ2-3|TRBV10-1
CASSAFRADTQYF
TGCGCCAGCAGTGCTTTCAGGGCAGATACGCAGTATTTT
>NA|15|NA|TRBJ2-1|TRBV5-6
CASSSTGQPYNEQFF
TGTGCCAGCAGCTCCACGGGACAACCTTACAATGAGCAGTTCTTC
>TRBD1|14|NA|TRBJ2-3|TRBV5-1
CASSRTGAADTQYF
TGCGCCAGCAGCCGGACAGGGGCCGCAGATACGCAGTATTTT
>NA|15|NA|TRBJ1-2|TRBV18
CASSPRQDLGYGYTF
TGTGCCAGCTCACCACGACAGGACCTAGGGTATGGCTACACCTTC
>TRBD1|15|few|TRBJ1-2|TRBV10-3
CAISESPGGMYGYTF
TGTGCCATCAGTGAGTCCCCAGGGGGCATGTATGGCTACACCTTC
>TRBD1|17|few|TRBJ1-2|TRBV7-9
CASSHRTGTSTYKGYTF
TGTGCCAGCAGCCACCGGACAGGGACCTCCACCTATAAGGGCTACACCTTC
>NA|14|NA|TRBJ2-1|TRBV25-1
CASEGSPPDSEQFF
TGTGCCAGCGAGGGCAGTCCTCCCGACAGTGAGCAGTTCTTC
>NA|16|few|TRBJ2-1|TRBV3-1
CASSQAAGSSYNEQFF
TGTGCCAGCAGCCAAGCGGCGGGGAGCTCCTACAATGAGCAGTTCTTC
>NA|12|NA|TRBJ2-3|TRBV5-5
CASSLESDTQYF
TGTGCCAGCAGCTTGGAGTCAGATACGCAGTATTTT
>NA|15|few|TRBJ1-5|TRBV5-1
CASSLDGGSYQPQHF
TGCGCCAGCAGCTTGGACGGGGGCAGCTATCAGCCCCAGCATTTT
>NA|19|NA|TRBJ1-1|TRBV7-6
CASSFAPGTPGVRGTEAFF
TGTGCCAGCAGCTTCGCGCCCGGGACTCCCGGGGTAAGGGGCACTGAAGCTTTCTTT
>TRBD1|15|few|TRBJ2-7|TRBV20-1
CSARRGQGGEYEQYF
TGCAGTGCTAGAAGGGGACAGGGGGGGGAATACGAGCAGTACTTC